The clone carrying this T cell receptor beta chain has ten or more counts. Its antigen is still unknown. CDR3 length: 12 residues. Trimming cost V 5 bases and J 8 bases, with 12 bases left between them. This record comes from a study of neurological immune-mediated disorders. Synthesis of cDNA was performed by 5'RACE using 10-nucleotide random UMIs. TCRdb reprocessed the 5' RACE reads with MiXCR, giving one entry per CDR3 protein. The table records some 60,000 distinct CDR3 sequences, 9.5% to 12% of them present only once. Documented time point: longitudinal time-point 1 (baseline). Study results and caveats: Across subjects, expanded clones had no CDR3 amino acid sequences in common, pointing to private repertoires in all groups. HTLV-1-associated myelopathy ranked highest for TCR clonal expansion and multiple sclerosis lowest, beneath healthy controls.

The receptor's source is a male donor with HTLV-1-associated myelopathy (HAM/TSP). The V call is TRBV12-3 or TRBV12-4, the J call TRBJ1-2; D is uncertain. The material sequenced was PBMCs. This CDR3 is CASSAGTGGYTF. The CDR3 nucleotides read TGTGCCAGCAGTGCCGGTACGGGCGGCTACACCTTC.